The 19 T cell receptor beta chains presented below share a single source sample, sequenced in a study of T cells in localized non-small cell lung cancer. Produced via immunoSEQ multiplex PCR; TCRdb's table is partial and in-frame only. The sample contains about 9,200 clones, nearly 90% of which appear only once. Sequencing was performed on peripheral blood, taken before any cancer treatment. These receptors came from a female donor over 55 with stage II squamous cell lung carcinoma.

This sequence joins TRBV10-1 and TRBJ2-3; 7 nucleotides agree with TRBD1. The CDR3 covers 14 residues. The germline V gene has CDR1 WNHNN and CDR2 SYGVQD (reference sequence). J was trimmed by 6 bases and V by 6 bases; bases with no gene match: 9. The CDR3 DNA reads as TGCGCCAGCAGGCCTGGGACAGAGCAGGATACGCAGTATTTT. Its translation: CASRPGTEQDTQYF.

The rearrangement uses TRBV29-1 and TRBJ2-2, with D maybe TRBD1 (7 bases). The CDR3 extends over 13 amino acids. Trimming pared 7 bases from V and 3 bases from J, leaving 12 bases between. Germline-derived CDR1 and CDR2 are SQVTM and ANQGSEA. CDR3 in amino acids: CSADREDTGELFF. CDR3 in DNA: TGCAGCGCCGACAGGGAGGACACCGGGGAGCTGTTTTTT.

This clone appeared once. The chain joins TRBV5-1 to TRBJ2-7; D not certain. There are 14 residues in the CDR3. Per germline, CDR1 SGHRS and CDR2 YFSETQ. The germline V and J ends were trimmed by 1 base and 1 base, with 9 bases remaining between them. CDR3 DNA: TGCGCCAGCAGCTTGAGGTTTGATTCCTACGAGCAGTACTTC. Residues: CASSLRFDSYEQYF.

This chain joins TRBV5-6 and TRBJ2-5; TRBD1 matches at 9 bases. Germline-derived CDR1 and CDR2 are SGHDT and YYEEEE. CDR3 size: 13 residues. After removal of 10 bases from V and 5 bases from J, the junction contained 9 bases not matched to a gene. The CDR3 protein is CAWRTGVTETQYF. CDR3 in DNA: TGTGCCTGGCGGACAGGGGTCACGGAGACCCAGTACTTC.

The chain uses TRBV6-5 and TRBJ2-2, with D perhaps assigned TRBD1 or TRBD2 (6 bases each). The CDR3 totals 12 residues. Germline CDR1 reads MNHEY; CDR2 reads SVGAGI. The V and J ends lost 8 bases and 6 bases respectively, with 10 bases between them. CDR3: CASARGPGELFF. CDR3 DNA sequence: TGTGCCAGCGCTCGGGGGCCCGGGGAGCTGTTTTTT.

The V and J genes are TRBV4-1 and TRBJ2-3; tentatively, D is TRBD1 (6 bases). The CDR3 runs 14 residues. Trimming pared 4 bases from V and 3 bases from J, leaving 11 bases between. The germline V gene has CDR1 MGHRA and CDR2 YSYEKL. The CDR3 DNA reads as TGCGCCAGCAGCCGCCAACAGGGTACAGATACGCAGTATTTT. Its protein is CASSRQQGTDTQYF.

This clone was recorded a few times. This chain uses TRBV27 with TRBJ2-5; 8 nucleotides match TRBD1. Per the germline V gene, CDR1 is MNHEY and CDR2 is SMNVEV (reference sequence). The CDR3 runs 16 residues. Germline trimming cut 8 bases from V and 3 bases from J; bases unmatched to any gene: 14. CDR3 residues: CASGSLIGQGEETQYF. CDR3 DNA sequence: TGTGCCAGCGGATCGCTTATAGGACAGGGAGAAGAGACCCAGTACTTC.

The CDR3 region has the DNA TGCGCCAGCAGCTTGTTTGGGGGGGCAGATACGCAGTATTTT. It is translated as CASSLFGGADTQYF. The chain is built from TRBV5-1 and TRBJ2-3; 7 bases are a match to TRBD2. CDR3 length: 14 amino acids. J was trimmed by 4 bases and V by 1 base; bases with no gene match: 3. CDR1 is SGHRS and CDR2 is YFSETQ in the germline V gene.

The chain is built from TRBV6-1 and TRBJ2-1; 10 positions match TRBD2. This CDR3 is 15 amino acids long. The ends lost 6 bases at V and 4 bases at J; junction bases unmatched: 6. Per germline, CDR1 MNHNS and CDR2 SASEGT. The CDR3: CASRSGLANYNEQFF. The CDR3 DNA is TGTGCCAGCAGGTCGGGACTAGCGAATTACAATGAGCAGTTCTTC.

This chain connects TRBV5-1 to TRBJ2-6, with D possibly matching TRBD1 (5 bases). CDR1 is SGHRS, CDR2 YFSETQ, per germline. The CDR3 spans 17 residues. The germline V and J ends were trimmed by 0 bases and 2 bases, with 12 bases remaining between them. CDR3 nucleotide sequence: TGCGCCAGCAGCTTGGACCCTTCGACAGCTGGGGCCAACGTCCTGACTTTC. Residues: CASSLDPSTAGANVLTF.

This clone has a handful of counts. This rearrangement joins TRBV6-5 to TRBJ2-2; D is uncertain. Germline CDR1 MNHEY, CDR2 SVGAGI. The CDR3 runs to 12 residues. Trimming shortened V by 8 bases and J by 6 bases, and 10 bases separated the two germline ends. The CDR3 is CASAFISGELFF. For the CDR3, the DNA is TGTGCCAGCGCTTTTATATCCGGGGAGCTGTTTTTT.

This clone was found once. This chain connects TRBV5-1 to TRBJ1-3; no clear D gene. This CDR3 region has 16 residues. The germline V gene has CDR1 SGHRS and CDR2 YFSETQ. Between the trimmed V and J ends, which lost 0 bases and 3 bases, there was a span of 13 bases. This chain's CDR3 is CASSLDAGLSGNTIYF. For the CDR3, the DNA is TGCGCCAGCAGCTTGGACGCCGGACTAAGTGGAAACACCATATATTTT.

This clone was recorded a few times. V usage is TRBV5-6 and J usage is TRBJ1-2; 8 positions agree with TRBD1. This CDR3 has 14 residues. CDR1 and CDR2 (germline): SGHDT, YYEEEE. V shed 4 bases, J shed 2 bases, and the junction held 4 bases outside the gene matches. The CDR3 nucleotides read TGTGCCAGCAGCGGTGACAGGGGAAACTATGGCTACACCTTC. Translating gives CASSGDRGNYGYTF.

The CDR3 loop is CASSPGTRGNEQFF. In DNA, the CDR3 is TGCGCCAGCAGTCCCGGGACTAGAGGAAATGAGCAGTTCTTC. The V call is TRBV10-2, the J call TRBJ2-1; 8 bases are a match to TRBD2. The V gene's germline CDR1 is WSHSY and CDR2 SAAADI. This CDR3 region has 14 residues. J gave up 7 bases and V 5 bases, and 7 bases lay outside the gene matches.

The rearrangement joins TRBV11-2 to TRBJ1-1, with TRBD1 matching over 9 bases. The CDR3 extends over 15 amino acids. Germline V CDR1 and CDR2: SGHAT, FQNNGV. Trimming at V came to 5 bases and at J to 1 base, leaving 5 bases not matched to a gene. CDR3 nucleotide sequence: TGTGCCAGCAGCGCCCGGGACAGGGCGAACACTGAAGCTTTCTTT. Its translation: CASSARDRANTEAFF.

The rearrangement links TRBV5-1 to TRBJ1-2; the match to TRBD1 covers 8 bases. The CDR3 contains 14 residues. The junction had 2 bases not matched to a gene; V was cut back by 0 bases and J by 4 bases. CDR1 is SGHRS, CDR2 YFSETQ, per germline. CDR3 nucleotides: TGCGCCAGCAGCTTGGCTGACAGGGGCTATGGCTACACCTTC. It translates to CASSLADRGYGYTF.

The chain has TRBV9 and TRBJ2-7; D may be TRBD2 (6 bases). The germline CDR1 and CDR2 sequences are SGDLS and YYNGEE. V gave up 3 bases and J gave up 6 bases, with 16 bases separating them. CDR3 length: 14 amino acids. CDR3 loop: CASSGGLSLGEQYF. The CDR3 DNA reads as TGTGCCAGCAGCGGGGGACTGTCTCTTGGCGAGCAGTACTTC.

By share, this clone ranks as large (0.1 to 1%). The chain links TRBV7-9 to TRBJ2-1; D uncertain. Trimming removed 6 bases at V and 8 bases at J, with 17 bases between. The CDR3 consists of 14 residues. Germline CDR1 is SEHNR and CDR2 is FQNEAQ (reference sequence). The CDR3 bases are TGTGCCAGCAGTCGGGCCATACGTAGTGATGAGCAGTTCTTC. It is translated as CASSRAIRSDEQFF.

The sample holds a few counts of this clone. The gene calls are TRBV19 and TRBJ1-4; D remains ambiguous. V lost 6 bases and J 7 bases, leaving 12 bases between the germline ends. CDR3 length: 13 amino acids. The germline CDR1 and CDR2 sequences are LNHDA and SQIVND (reference sequence). This chain's CDR3 is CASRGTLGEKLFF. As DNA, the CDR3 is TGTGCCAGTAGGGGCACCCTGGGTGAAAAACTGTTTTTT.